Described below is a single T cell receptor (beta chain) sequence and its context. Its antigen is currently unknown. PCR employed 60 Vbeta and 13 Jbeta primers. The table came from immunoSEQ multiplex PCR; TCRdb's copy has only in-frame clones and leaves some out. The table records about 77,000 clones, about 79% of them present only once. The sample belongs to a study of cytomegalovirus exposure and HLA in healthy donors. Those who donated were healthy bone marrow donors. Study-wide results and caveats: What a later analysis reportedly showed was that an Asian-associated ancestry cluster had fewer N-insertions than the 666-donor mean. With high specificity and sensitivity, the classifier reportedly diagnosed cytomegalovirus status. A few of the chains that were CMV-associated were confirmed in vitro to be specific for CMV antigens.

The sequenced material came from PBMCs. The sequence was obtained from a woman aged 40 to 50 in good health and CMV-seronegative.

The CDR3: CACYRDRGPWGADTQYF. Here the CDR3 DNA reads TGTGCCTGTTACCGGGACAGGGGGCCGTGGGGCGCAGATACGCAGTATTTT. This sequence joins TRBV30 and TRBJ2-3; TRBD1 aligns across 12 bases. J lost 4 bases, V lost 6 bases, and 14 bases had no gene match. The germline CDR1 and CDR2 sequences are GTSNPN and SVGIG (reference sequence). The CDR3 sequence is 17 residues long. Using reference TRBV30 and TRBJ2-3 for the parts outside the CDR3, the full variable domain is SQTIHQWPATLVQPVGSPLSLECTVEGTSNPNLYWYRQAAGRGLQLLFYSVGIGQISSEVPQNLSASRPQDRQFILSSKKLLLSDSGFYLCACYRDRGPWGADTQYFGPGTRLTVL.